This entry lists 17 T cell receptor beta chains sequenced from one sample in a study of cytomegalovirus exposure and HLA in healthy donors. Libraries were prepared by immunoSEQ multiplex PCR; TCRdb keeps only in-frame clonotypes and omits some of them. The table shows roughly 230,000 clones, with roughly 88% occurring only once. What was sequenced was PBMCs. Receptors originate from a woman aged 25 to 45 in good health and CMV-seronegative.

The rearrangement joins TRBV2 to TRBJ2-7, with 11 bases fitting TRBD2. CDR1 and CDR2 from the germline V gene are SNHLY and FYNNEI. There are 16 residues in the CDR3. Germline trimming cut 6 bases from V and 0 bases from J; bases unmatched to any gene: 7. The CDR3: CASRRLAGRNSYEQYF. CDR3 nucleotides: TGTGCCAGCAGAAGACTAGCGGGACGTAACTCCTACGAGCAGTACTTC.

DNA for the CDR3: TGCAGCGTTGAAGGGGGGGTGGACTACGAGCAGTACTTC. Translating it yields CSVEGGVDYEQYF. The chain links TRBV29-1 to TRBJ2-7; D might be TRBD2 (6 bases). The V gene's germline CDR1 is SQVTM and CDR2 ANQGSEA. This CDR3 contains 13 residues. The V end lost 1 base, the J end lost 3 bases, and 10 bases lay between the germline ends.

The chain's CDR3 is CASSSIPSFYEQYF. The CDR3 coding sequence is TGTGCCAGCAGCTCCATCCCTTCCTTCTACGAGCAGTACTTC. The rearrangement joins TRBV11-2 to TRBJ2-7; D unclear. CDR3 length: 14 amino acids. V lost 4 bases and J 3 bases, leaving 13 bases between the germline ends. Looked up from germline, CDR1 is SGHAT and CDR2 is FQNNGV.

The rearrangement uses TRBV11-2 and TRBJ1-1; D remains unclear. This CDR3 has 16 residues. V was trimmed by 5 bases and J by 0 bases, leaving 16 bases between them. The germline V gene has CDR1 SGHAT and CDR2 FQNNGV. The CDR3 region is CASSRVPMSMNTEAFF. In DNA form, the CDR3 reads TGTGCCAGCAGCCGCGTCCCAATGTCGATGAACACTGAAGCTTTCTTT.

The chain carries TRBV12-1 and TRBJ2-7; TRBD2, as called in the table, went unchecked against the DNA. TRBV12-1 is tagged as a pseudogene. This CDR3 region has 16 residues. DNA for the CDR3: TGTGCCAGCAGCCTTGGAGGAGAGCGGGGATCCTACGAGCAGTACTTC. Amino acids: CASSLGGERGSYEQYF.

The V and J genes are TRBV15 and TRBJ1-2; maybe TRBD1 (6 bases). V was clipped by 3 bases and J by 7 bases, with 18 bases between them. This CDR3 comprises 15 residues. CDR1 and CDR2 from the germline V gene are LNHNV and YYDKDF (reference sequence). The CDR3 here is CATSSGTWDNPGYTF. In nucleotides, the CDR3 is TGTGCCACCAGCAGCGGTACCTGGGACAACCCTGGCTACACCTTC.

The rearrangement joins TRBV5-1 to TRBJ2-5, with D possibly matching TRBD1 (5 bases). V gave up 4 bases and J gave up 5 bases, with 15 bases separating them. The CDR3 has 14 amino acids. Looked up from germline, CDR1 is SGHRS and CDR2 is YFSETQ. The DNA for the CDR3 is TGCGCCAGCAGCGTGGCAGGGAAAGGGGAGACCCAGTACTTC. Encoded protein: CASSVAGKGETQYF.

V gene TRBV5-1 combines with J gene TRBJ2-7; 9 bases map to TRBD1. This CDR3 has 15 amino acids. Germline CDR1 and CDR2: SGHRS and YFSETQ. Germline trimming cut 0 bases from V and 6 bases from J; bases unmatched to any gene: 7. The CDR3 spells CASSLDRTGGGEQYF. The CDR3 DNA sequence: TGCGCCAGCAGCTTGGATCGTACAGGGGGCGGCGAGCAGTACTTC.

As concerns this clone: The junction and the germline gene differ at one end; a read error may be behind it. The CDR3 protein is CASSDSTGGVYTEQFF. The CDR3 region has the DNA TGTGCCAGCAGTGACTCTACGGGGGGTGTATACACTGAGCAGTTCTTC. This chain connects TRBV6-4 to TRBJ2-1; 7 bases agree with TRBD2. CDR1 is MRHNA and CDR2 is SNTAGT in the germline V gene. The CDR3 runs 16 residues.

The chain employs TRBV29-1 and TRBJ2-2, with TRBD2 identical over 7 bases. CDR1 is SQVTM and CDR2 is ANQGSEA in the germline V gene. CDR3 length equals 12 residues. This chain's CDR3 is CRIGLVTGELFF. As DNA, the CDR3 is TGCAGGATAGGACTAGTAACCGGGGAGCTGTTTTTT.

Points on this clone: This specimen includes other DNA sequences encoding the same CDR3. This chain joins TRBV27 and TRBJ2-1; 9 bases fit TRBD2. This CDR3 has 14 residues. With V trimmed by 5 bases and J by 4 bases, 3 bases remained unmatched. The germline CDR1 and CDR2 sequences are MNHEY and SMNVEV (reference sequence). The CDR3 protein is CASSLAGFYNEQFF. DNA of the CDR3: TGTGCCAGCAGTCTAGCGGGATTTTACAATGAGCAGTTCTTC.

The CDR3 spells CASSLEQGRNYEQYF. The DNA for the CDR3 is TGTGCCAGCAGCTTAGAACAGGGGCGCAACTACGAGCAGTACTTC. This rearrangement joins TRBV7-9 to TRBJ2-7; TRBD1 aligns across 7 bases. Germline loops: CDR1 SEHNR, CDR2 FQNEAQ (reference sequence). V lost 1 base, J lost 3 bases, and 6 bases stayed unmatched. This CDR3 region has 15 residues.

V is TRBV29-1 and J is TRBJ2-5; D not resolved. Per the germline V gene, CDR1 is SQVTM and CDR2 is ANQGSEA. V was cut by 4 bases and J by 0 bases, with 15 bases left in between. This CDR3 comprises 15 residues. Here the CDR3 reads CSVVYRQSYQETQYF. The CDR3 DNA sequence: TGCAGCGTTGTGTACCGACAATCGTACCAAGAGACCCAGTACTTC. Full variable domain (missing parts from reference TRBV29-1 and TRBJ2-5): SAVISQKPSRDICQRGTSLTIQCQVDSQVTMMFWYRQQPGQSLTLIATANQGSEATYESGFVIDKFPISRPNLTFSTLTVSNMSPEDSSIYLCSVVYRQSYQETQYFGPGTRLLVL.

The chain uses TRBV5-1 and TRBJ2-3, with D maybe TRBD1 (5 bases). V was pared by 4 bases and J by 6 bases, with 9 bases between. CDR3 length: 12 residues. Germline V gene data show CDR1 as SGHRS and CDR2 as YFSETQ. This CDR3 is CASSTQGDTQYF. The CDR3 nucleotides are TGCGCCAGCAGCACCCAGGGTGATACGCAGTATTTT.

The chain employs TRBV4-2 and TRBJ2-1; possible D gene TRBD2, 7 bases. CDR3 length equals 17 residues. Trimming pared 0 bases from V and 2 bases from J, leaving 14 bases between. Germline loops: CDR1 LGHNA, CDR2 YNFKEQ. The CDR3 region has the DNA TGTGCCAGCAGCCAAGATTGGGGGGGCCCCCCCTACAATGAGCAGTTCTTC. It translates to CASSQDWGGPPYNEQFF.

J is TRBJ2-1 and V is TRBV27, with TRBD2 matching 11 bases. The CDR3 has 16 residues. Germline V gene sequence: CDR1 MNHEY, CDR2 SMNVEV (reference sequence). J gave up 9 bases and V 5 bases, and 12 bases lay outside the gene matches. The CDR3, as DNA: TGTGCCAGCAGTAGACTAGCGGGAAGGTTGTATGGTGAGCAGTTCTTC. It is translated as CASSRLAGRLYGEQFF.

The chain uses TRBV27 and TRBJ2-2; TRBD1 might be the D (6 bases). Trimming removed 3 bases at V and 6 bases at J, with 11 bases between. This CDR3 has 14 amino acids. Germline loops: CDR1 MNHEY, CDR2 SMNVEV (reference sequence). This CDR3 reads CASSFSGVAGELFF. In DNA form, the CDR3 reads TGTGCCAGCAGTTTTTCAGGGGTGGCCGGGGAGCTGTTTTTT.